The present entry profiles one T cell receptor (beta chain) with its context. The entry originates in a study of blood T cell repertoires in COVID-19. Study in general: The United States, Italy and Spain provided the acute and convalescent COVID-19 samples.

In the original processing: How many nucleated cells were present was estimated from reference gene primer amplification. The table came from immunoSEQ multiplex PCR; TCRdb's copy has only in-frame clones and leaves some out. Clone size and the V and J calls come from that table; the DNA yielded D and trimming. The table shows approximately 340,000 clones, with about 91% occurring only once. This TCR derives from a young man with COVID-19, enrolled during active disease. The specimen was peripheral blood.

This CDR3 is CASRARQREAEAFF. The CDR3 bases are TGTGCAAGTCGCGCTCGACAGAGAGAGGCTGAAGCTTTCTTT. The V call is TRBV12-2, the J call TRBJ1-1; TRBD1, the table's D call, was not compared with the DNA. TRBV12-2 represents a pseudogene. The CDR3 length is 14 residues.